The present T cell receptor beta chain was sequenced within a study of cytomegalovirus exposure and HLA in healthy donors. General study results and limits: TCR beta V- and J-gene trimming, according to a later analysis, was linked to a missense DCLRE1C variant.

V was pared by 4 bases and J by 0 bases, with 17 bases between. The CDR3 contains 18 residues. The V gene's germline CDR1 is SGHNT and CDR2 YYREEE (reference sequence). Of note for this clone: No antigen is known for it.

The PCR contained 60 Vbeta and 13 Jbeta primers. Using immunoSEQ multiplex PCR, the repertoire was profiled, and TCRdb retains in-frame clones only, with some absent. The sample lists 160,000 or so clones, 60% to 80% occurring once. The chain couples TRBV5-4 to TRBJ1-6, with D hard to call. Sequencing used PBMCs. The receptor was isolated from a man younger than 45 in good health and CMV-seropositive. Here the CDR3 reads CASSEDWNFSSYNSPLHF. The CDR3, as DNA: TGTGCCAGCAGCGAAGACTGGAACTTCAGCTCCTATAATTCACCCCTCCACTTT.